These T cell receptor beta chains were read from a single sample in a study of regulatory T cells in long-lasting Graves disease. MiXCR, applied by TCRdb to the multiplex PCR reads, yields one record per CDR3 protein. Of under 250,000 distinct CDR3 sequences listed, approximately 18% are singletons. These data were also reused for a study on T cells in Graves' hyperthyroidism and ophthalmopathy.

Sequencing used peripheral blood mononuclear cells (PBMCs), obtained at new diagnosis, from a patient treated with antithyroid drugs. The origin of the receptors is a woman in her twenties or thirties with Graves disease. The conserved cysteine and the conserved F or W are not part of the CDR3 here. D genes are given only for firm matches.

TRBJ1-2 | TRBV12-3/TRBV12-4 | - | ASSLEQGVLGYGYT
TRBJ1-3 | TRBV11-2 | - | ASSLQARSGNTIY
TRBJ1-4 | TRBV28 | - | ASSFPVPNEKLF
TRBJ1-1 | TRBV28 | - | ASSLFTLNTEAF
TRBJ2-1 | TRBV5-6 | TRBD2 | AFSLRPGTKPYNEQF
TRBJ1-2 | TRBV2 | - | ASSLFPASNYGYT
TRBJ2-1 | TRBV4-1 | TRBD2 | ASSQSGTSGRNEQF
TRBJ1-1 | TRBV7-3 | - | ASSLKGRAEAF
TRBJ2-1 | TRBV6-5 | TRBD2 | ASSYWVAKTSGVPYNEQF
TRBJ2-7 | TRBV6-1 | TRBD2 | ASSAGGRGYEQY
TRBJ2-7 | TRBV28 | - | TTKPPGQIYEQY
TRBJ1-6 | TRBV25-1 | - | ASSEGLTPRDNSPLH
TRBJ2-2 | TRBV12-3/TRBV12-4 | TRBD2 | ASTRLAGEAGELF
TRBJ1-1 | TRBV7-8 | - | ASSPKRLGYTEAF
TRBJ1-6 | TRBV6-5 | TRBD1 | ASSYSGQGVNSPLH
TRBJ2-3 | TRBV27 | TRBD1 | ASNGDRGGPDTQY
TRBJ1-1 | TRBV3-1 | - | ASSRSGFTSNTEAF
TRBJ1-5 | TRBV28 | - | ASRAGPRHQPQH